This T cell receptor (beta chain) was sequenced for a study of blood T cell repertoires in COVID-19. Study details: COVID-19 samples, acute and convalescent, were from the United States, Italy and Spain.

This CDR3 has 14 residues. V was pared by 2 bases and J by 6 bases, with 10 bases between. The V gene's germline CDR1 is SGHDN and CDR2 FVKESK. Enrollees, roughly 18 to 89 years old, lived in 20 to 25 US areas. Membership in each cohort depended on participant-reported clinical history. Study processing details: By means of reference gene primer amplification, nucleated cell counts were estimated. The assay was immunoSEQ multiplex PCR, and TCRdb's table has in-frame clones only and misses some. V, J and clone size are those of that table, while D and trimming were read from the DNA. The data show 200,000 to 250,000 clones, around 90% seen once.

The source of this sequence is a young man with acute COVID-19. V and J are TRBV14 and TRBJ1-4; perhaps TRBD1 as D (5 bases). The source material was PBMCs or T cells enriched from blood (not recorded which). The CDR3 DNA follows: TGTGCCAGCAGCCAATTAGGGGTTGATGAAAAACTGTTTTTT. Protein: CASSQLGVDEKLFF. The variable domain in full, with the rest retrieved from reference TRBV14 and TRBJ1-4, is EAGVTQFPSHSVIEKGQTVTLRCDPISGHDNLYWYRRVMGKEIKFLLHFVKESKQDESGMPNNRFLAERTGGTYSTLKVQPAELEDSGVYFCASSQLGVDEKLFFGSGTQLSVL.